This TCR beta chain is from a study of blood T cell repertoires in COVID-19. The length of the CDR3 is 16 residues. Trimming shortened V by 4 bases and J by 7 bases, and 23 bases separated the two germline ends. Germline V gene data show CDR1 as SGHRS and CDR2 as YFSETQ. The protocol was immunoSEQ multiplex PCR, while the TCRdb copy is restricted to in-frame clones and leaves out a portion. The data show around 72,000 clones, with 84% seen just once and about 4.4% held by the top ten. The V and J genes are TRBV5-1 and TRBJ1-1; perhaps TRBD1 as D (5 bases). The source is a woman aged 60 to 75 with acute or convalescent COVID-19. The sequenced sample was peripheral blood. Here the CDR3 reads CASSPSSTQVGVEAFF. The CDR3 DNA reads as TGCGCCAGCAGCCCTTCCTCCACACAGGTAGGCGTTGAAGCTTTCTTT.